In its sample, the clone carrying this TCR beta chain was seen a few times. This sample is part of a study of blood T cells in healthy people across ages. From germline, CDR1 is MGHRA and CDR2 YSYEKL. Trimming cost V 3 bases and J 1 base, with 7 bases left between them. This CDR3 comprises 13 residues. A second roughly 7 to 12 cycle PCR used barcoded and J-beta primers. TCRdb redid the calling of the 5' RACE reads with MiXCR, one entry per CDR3 protein. The sample shows approximately 940,000 distinct CDR3 sequences, 48% of them seen only once. Every sample yielded at least 6.5 million isolated PBMCs. The sequence was collected from a young man in good health. The rearrangement links TRBV4-1 to TRBJ2-7; D ambiguous. The source material was blood. The CDR3 DNA follows: TGCGCCAGCAGCCACCCCGAGTCCTACGAGCAGTACTTC. It codes for CASSHPESYEQYF.